This entry concerns a single T cell receptor (beta chain). Its antigen remains unknown. The CDR3 sequence is 14 residues long. CDR1 is SGHDT, CDR2 YYEEEE, per germline. With 4 bases removed from V and 3 bases from J, the gap between germline ends came to 13 bases. Assay: immunoSEQ multiplex PCR; the TCRdb copy retains only in-frame clones and omits some. In the table there are nearly 85,000 clones, roughly 87% of which are singletons. These data are taken from a study of siplizumab effects on memory and regulatory T cells. Findings and caveats of the study: Naive T cells appeared more varied than memory cells and looked like key alloresponse contributors. Among mappable alloreactive CD4+ clones, the Treg-derived fraction averaged approximately 75% with siplizumab versus about 27% in controls. Poor capture below about 10^-5 frequency left most alloreactive clones unmapped to unstimulated subsets.

J is TRBJ1-2 and V is TRBV5-6, with D unclear. The clonotype was recovered from a human donor in good health. Sequencing was performed on Tregs sorted from blood. CDR3 loop: CASSLPSRDYGYTF. CDR3 bases: TGTGCCAGCAGCCTCCCTAGTAGAGACTATGGCTACACCTTC.